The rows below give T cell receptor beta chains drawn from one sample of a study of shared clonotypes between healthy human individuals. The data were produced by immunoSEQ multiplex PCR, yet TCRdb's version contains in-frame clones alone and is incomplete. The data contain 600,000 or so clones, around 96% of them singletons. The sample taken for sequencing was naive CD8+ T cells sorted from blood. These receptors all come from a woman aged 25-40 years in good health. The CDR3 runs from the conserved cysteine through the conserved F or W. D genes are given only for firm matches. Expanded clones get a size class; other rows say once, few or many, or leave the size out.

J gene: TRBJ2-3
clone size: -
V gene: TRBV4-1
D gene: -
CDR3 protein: CASSQDYGGANEDTQYF
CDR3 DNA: TGCGCCAGCAGCCAAGATTATGGCGGGGCCAATGAGGATACGCAGTATTTT

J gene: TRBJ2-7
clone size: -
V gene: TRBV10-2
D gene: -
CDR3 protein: CASSELGTAYEQYF
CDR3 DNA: TGCGCCAGCAGTGAGTTAGGCACCGCCTACGAGCAGTACTTC

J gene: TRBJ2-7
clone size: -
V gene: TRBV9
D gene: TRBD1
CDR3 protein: CASSVGQDLYEQYF
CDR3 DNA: TGTGCCAGCAGCGTCGGACAGGACCTCTACGAGCAGTACTTC

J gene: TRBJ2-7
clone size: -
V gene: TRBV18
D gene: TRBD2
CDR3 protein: CASSSAGPSYEQYF
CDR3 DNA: TGTGCCAGCTCATCAGCGGGACCCTCCTACGAGCAGTACTTC

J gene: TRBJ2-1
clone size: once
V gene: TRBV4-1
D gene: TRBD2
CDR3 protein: CASSQEGLAGVGQFF
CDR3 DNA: TGCGCCAGCAGCCAAGAGGGACTAGCGGGAGTGGGGCAGTTCTTC

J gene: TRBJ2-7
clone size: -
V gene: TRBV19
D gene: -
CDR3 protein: CASSIGGVRYEQYF
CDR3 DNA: TGTGCCAGTAGTATAGGGGGAGTCCGCTACGAGCAGTACTTC

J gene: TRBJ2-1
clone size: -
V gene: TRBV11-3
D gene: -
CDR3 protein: CASSPGHSSYNEQFF
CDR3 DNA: TGTGCCAGCAGCCCCGGACATAGCTCCTACAATGAGCAGTTCTTC

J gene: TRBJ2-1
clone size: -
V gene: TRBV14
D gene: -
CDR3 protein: CASSQVIIGLPDNEQFF
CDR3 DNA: TGTGCCAGCAGCCAAGTTATAATCGGACTGCCCGACAATGAGCAGTTCTTC

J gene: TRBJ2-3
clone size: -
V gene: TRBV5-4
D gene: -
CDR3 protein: CASSPLETDTQYF
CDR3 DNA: TGTGCCAGCAGCCCTCTAGAGACAGATACGCAGTATTTT

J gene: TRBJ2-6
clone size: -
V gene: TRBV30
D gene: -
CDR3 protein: CAWNRGAGANVLTF
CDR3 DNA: TGTGCCTGGAATAGGGGAGCTGGGGCCAACGTCCTGACTTTC

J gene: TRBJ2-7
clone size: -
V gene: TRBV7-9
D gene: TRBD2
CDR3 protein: CASSSTGTSGSRYEQYF
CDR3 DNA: TGTGCCAGCAGCTCAACCGGGACTAGCGGGAGTCGGTACGAGCAGTACTTC

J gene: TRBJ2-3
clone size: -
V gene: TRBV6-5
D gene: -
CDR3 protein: CASSYSIQGTDTQYF
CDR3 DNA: TGTGCCAGCAGTTACTCGATCCAAGGAACAGATACGCAGTATTTT

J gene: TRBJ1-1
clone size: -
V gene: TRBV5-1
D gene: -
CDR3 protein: CASRSSGPRTEAFF
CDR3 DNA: TGCGCCAGCAGATCATCAGGGCCGCGGACTGAAGCTTTCTTT

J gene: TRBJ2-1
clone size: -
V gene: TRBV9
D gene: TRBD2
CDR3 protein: CASSGSLTSGPYNEQFF
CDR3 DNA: TGTGCCAGCAGCGGATCCCTGACTAGCGGGCCGTACAATGAGCAGTTCTTC

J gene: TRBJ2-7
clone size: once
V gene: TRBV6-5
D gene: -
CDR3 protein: CASSLADSLSYEQYF
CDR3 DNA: TGTGCCAGCAGCCTTGCGGACAGCCTCTCCTACGAGCAGTACTTC

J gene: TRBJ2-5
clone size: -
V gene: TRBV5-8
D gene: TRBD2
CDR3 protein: CASSLLAGEWETQYF
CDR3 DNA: TGTGCCAGCAGCTTGCTAGCGGGAGAGTGGGAGACCCAGTACTTC

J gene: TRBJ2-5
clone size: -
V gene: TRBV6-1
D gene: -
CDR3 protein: CASSDFTSQETQYF
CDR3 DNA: TGTGCCAGCAGTGATTTTACCAGTCAGGAGACCCAGTACTTC

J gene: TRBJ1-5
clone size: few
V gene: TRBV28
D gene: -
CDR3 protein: CASSGGAQHF
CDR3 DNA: TGTGCCAGCAGTGGTGGAGCCCAGCATTTT

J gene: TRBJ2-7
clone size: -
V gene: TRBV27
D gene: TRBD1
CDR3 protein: CASSSTGRYEQYF
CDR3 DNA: TGTGCCAGCAGTTCGACAGGGAGATACGAGCAGTACTTC

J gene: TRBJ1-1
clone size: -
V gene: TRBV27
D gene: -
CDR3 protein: CASSLSMRLEAFF
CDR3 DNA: TGTGCCAGCAGTTTATCGATGAGGCTTGAAGCTTTCTTT

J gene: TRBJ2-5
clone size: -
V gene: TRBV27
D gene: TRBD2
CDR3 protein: CASSSLGTSGTETQYF
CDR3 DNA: TGTGCCAGCAGTTCCCTCGGGACTAGCGGAACAGAGACCCAGTACTTC

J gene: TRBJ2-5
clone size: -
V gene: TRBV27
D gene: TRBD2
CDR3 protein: CASSLGGLAIQETQYF
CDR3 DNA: TGTGCCAGCAGTTTAGGCGGACTAGCGATACAAGAGACCCAGTACTTC

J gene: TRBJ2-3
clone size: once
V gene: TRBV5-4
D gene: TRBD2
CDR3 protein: CASSTASGLTQYF
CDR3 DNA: TGTGCCAGCAGCACCGCTAGCGGCCTTACGCAGTATTTT

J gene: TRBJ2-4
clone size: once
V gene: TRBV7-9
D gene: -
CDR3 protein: CASSPRGNGNIQYF
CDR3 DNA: TGTGCCAGCAGCCCCAGGGGAAACGGAAACATTCAGTACTTC

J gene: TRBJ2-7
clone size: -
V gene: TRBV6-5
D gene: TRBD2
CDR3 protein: CASSSTLAGPYEQYF
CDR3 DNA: TGTGCCAGCAGTTCTACCTTAGCGGGACCCTACGAGCAGTACTTC

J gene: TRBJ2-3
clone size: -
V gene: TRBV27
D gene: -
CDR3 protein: CASSLSRTDTQYF
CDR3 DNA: TGTGCCAGCAGTTTATCGAGGACAGATACGCAGTATTTT

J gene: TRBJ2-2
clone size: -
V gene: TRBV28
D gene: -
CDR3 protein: CASSQVGFRNTGELFF
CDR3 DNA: TGTGCCAGCAGTCAGGTGGGATTTAGGAACACCGGGGAGCTGTTTTTT

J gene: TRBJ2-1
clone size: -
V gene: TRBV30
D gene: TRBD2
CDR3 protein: CAWTDLAGGYNEQFF
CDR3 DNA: TGTGCCTGGACGGACCTAGCGGGGGGGTACAATGAGCAGTTCTTC

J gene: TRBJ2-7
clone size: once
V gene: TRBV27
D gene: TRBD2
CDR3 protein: CASSLSPTSFYEQYF
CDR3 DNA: TGTGCCAGCTCACTCTCCCCGACTAGCTTCTACGAGCAGTACTTC

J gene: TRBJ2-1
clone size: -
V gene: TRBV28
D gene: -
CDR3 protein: CASSLGNTAGTSYNEQFF
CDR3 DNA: TGTGCCAGCAGTTTAGGAAACACAGCGGGTACCTCCTACAATGAGCAGTTCTTC

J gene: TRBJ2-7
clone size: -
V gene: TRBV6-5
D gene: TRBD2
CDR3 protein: CASSPTSGPTYEQYF
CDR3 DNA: TGTGCCAGCAGCCCCACTAGCGGCCCAACCTACGAGCAGTACTTC

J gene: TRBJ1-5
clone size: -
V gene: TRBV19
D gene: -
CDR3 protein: CASSIDMTGANQPQHF
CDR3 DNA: TGTGCCAGTAGTATAGATATGACTGGCGCTAATCAGCCCCAGCATTTT

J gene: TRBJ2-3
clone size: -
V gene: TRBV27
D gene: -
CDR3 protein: CASSLVSPDTQYF
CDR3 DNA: TGTGCCAGCAGTTTAGTGTCCCCAGATACGCAGTATTTT

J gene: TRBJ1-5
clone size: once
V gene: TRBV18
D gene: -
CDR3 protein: CASSPGPGFNQPQHF
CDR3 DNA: TGTGCCAGCTCTCCGGGCCCCGGATTCAATCAGCCCCAGCATTTT

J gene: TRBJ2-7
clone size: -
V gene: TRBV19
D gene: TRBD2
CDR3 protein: CASSITSGSDEQYF
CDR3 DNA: TGTGCCAGTAGTATAACTAGCGGGAGCGACGAGCAGTACTTC

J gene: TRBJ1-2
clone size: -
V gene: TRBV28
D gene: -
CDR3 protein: CASSFSLNYGYTF
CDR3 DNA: TGTGCCAGCAGTTTCAGCTTGAACTATGGCTACACCTTC

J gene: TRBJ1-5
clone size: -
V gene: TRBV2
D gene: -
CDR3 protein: CASSEEGLDRESNQPQHF
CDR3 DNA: TGTGCCAGCAGTGAAGAAGGTTTGGACAGAGAGAGCAATCAGCCCCAGCATTTT

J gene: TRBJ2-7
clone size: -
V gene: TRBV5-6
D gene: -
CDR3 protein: CASSNRGTSYEQYF
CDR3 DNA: TGTGCCAGCAGCAACCGTGGGACCTCCTACGAGCAGTACTTC